The T cell receptor beta chain under discussion was sequenced for a study of blood T cell repertoires in COVID-19. The wider study: T cells, B-cell-depleted T cells, or PBMCs provided the cDNA or gDNA that served as material.

Germline V lookup: CDR1 SEHNR, CDR2 FQNEAQ (reference sequence). This CDR3 is 15 amino acids long. Trimming shortened V by 1 base and J by 5 bases, and 14 bases separated the two germline ends. Source study methods: By means of reference gene primer amplification, nucleated cell counts were estimated. The data were produced by immunoSEQ multiplex PCR, yet TCRdb's version contains in-frame clones alone and is incomplete. For V, J and clone size, that table is used; D and trimming come from the DNA. The sample carries about 190,000 clones, 90% recorded once. J is TRBJ1-1 and V is TRBV7-9, with D perhaps matching TRBD1 (5 bases). The sequencing input was peripheral blood. This TCR was sampled from a man aged 45-65 years with acute or convalescent COVID-19. The CDR3 coding sequence is TGTGCCAGCAGCTTAGTCGGGGGATCGAGGACTGAAGCTTTCTTT. Translated: CASSLVGGSRTEAFF.